A single sample gave rise to the 5 T cell receptor beta chains below, sequenced in a study of blood T cell repertoires in COVID-19. Data came from immunoSEQ multiplex PCR; TCRdb stores just in-frame clones and leaves some out. The sample records about 21,000 clones, about three quarters being singletons. Sample: peripheral blood. The receptor set was obtained from a man between 60 and 70 years old with active COVID-19.

The rearrangement uses TRBV11-2 and TRBJ2-3; no firm D call. Germline-derived CDR1 and CDR2 are SGHAT and FQNNGV. There are 12 residues in the CDR3. The ends were cut back, 7 bases at V and 2 bases at J, with 7 bases in the middle. CDR3 coding DNA: TGTGCCAGCACCCCGTACACAGATACGCAGTATTTT. Encoded protein: CASTPYTDTQYF.

The chain recombines TRBV11-2 with TRBJ2-7; 12 positions match TRBD2. Germline V gene lookup returns CDR1 SGHAT and CDR2 FQNNGV. Trimming took 4 bases from V and 7 from J; bases not matched to a gene: 11. The CDR3 covers 16 residues. For the CDR3, the DNA is TGTGCCAGCAGCTCCGGCGGGGGGACTAGCGGGTGGGAGCAGTACTTC. Protein: CASSSGGGTSGWEQYF.

In this sample, this clone turned up a few times. The chain has TRBV2 and TRBJ2-3, with TRBD2 matching over 8 bases. Germline V gene data show CDR1 as SNHLY and CDR2 as FYNNEI. With V trimmed by 8 bases and J by 5 bases, 6 bases remained unmatched. The CDR3 extends over 13 amino acids. As DNA, the CDR3 is TGTGCCAGCGTTTCGGGAGGGATAGATACGCAGTATTTT. The encoded protein is CASVSGGIDTQYF.

This chain's CDR3 is CASADFGLNTGELFF. The CDR3 DNA reads as TGCGCCAGCGCAGACTTTGGACTAAACACCGGGGAGCTGTTTTTT. This chain joins TRBV5-1 and TRBJ2-2, with D maybe TRBD2 (6 bases). V dropped 7 bases and J dropped 2 bases, with 15 bases sitting between them. The CDR3 extends over 15 amino acids. The germline V gene encodes CDR1 SGHRS and CDR2 YFSETQ.

Judged by abundance, this clone is large. The chain carries TRBV30 and TRBJ2-7; 9 bases are a match to TRBD1. The CDR3 extends over 13 amino acids. The ends lost 8 bases at V and 5 bases at J; junction bases unmatched: 10. Germline V gene data show CDR1 as GTSNPN and CDR2 as SVGIG (reference sequence). This CDR3 is CAGQTGGWDEQYF. As DNA, the CDR3 is TGTGCCGGCCAGACAGGGGGTTGGGACGAGCAGTACTTC.